This TCR beta chain was sequenced for a study of blood T cell repertoires in COVID-19. Study-wide background: Researchers got acute and convalescent COVID-19 samples from the United States, Italy and Spain.

The assay was immunoSEQ multiplex PCR, and TCRdb's table has in-frame clones only and misses some. Of 91,000 or so clones in the sample, over 80% were seen once. The CDR3 is 12 residues long. Germline assignment: CDR1 MDHEN and CDR2 SYDVKM. V shed 8 bases and J shed 4 bases, with 11 bases lying between them. Source material: peripheral blood. The origin of this receptor is a woman aged 45-65 years in a cohort sampled during active COVID-19. The chain joins TRBV28 to TRBJ1-2, with a tentative D call TRBD1 (6 bases). The chain's CDR3 is CASHTGSYGYTF. The CDR3 DNA sequence: TGTGCCAGCCATACAGGGTCCTATGGCTACACCTTC.